The 27 T cell receptor beta chains below come from one sample, sequenced in a study of identical twins. MiXCR, applied by TCRdb to the 5' RACE reads, yields one record per CDR3 protein. The table has roughly 720,000 distinct CDR3 sequences, about 20% seen once; the top ten hold approximately 14%. The sample was also linked to a second study, of T cells expressing NK-cell markers.

Sequencing was carried out using PBMCs. The source is a woman younger than 30 in good health.

This clonotype was detected only a few times. The gene calls are TRBV4-3 and TRBJ2-7; D uncertain. With 0 bases removed from V and 2 bases from J, the gap between germline ends came to 17 bases. This CDR3 has 17 amino acids. Germline V gene sequence: CDR1 LGHNA, CDR2 YSLEER. DNA of the CDR3: TGCGCCAGCAGCCAAGACCATTTCGGTGCTGGAACCTACGAGCAGTACTTC. Protein product: CASSQDHFGAGTYEQYF.

This clonotype was picked up many times. The rearrangement joins TRBV12-3 or TRBV12-4 to TRBJ2-3; D ambiguous. V gave up 5 bases and J gave up 6 bases, with 9 bases separating them. The CDR3 runs 12 residues. The CDR3 spells CASSRQWDTQYF. The CDR3 DNA is TGTGCCAGCAGTCGCCAGTGGGATACGCAGTATTTT.

Ten or more counts support this clonotype. This chain connects TRBV24-1 to TRBJ2-7; no clear D gene. The V gene's germline CDR1 is KGHDR and CDR2 SFDVKD. The CDR3 extends over 10 amino acids. The germline V and J ends were trimmed by 3 bases and 5 bases, with 1 base remaining between them. CDR3 region: CATSDNEQYF. CDR3 in DNA: TGTGCCACCAGTGATAACGAGCAGTACTTC.

The chain couples TRBV7-2 to TRBJ1-4, with D possibly TRBD1 on 5 matching bases. The germline gives CDR1 SGHTA, CDR2 FQGNSA. The CDR3 runs 16 residues. The V end lost 1 base, the J end lost 4 bases, and 13 bases lay between the germline ends. CDR3: CASSLGDGRYNEKLFF. The CDR3 DNA follows: TGTGCCAGCAGCTTAGGGGACGGACGATATAATGAAAAACTGTTTTTT.

This clonotype was counted a few times. The CDR3 loop reads CASSVTSGGAWGYNEQFF. DNA for the CDR3: TGCGCCAGCAGCGTGACTAGCGGGGGGGCCTGGGGTTACAATGAGCAGTTCTTC. This chain connects TRBV5-1 to TRBJ2-1, with 14 bases fitting TRBD2. V was clipped by 4 bases and J by 4 bases; unmatched bases: 10. This CDR3 has 18 residues. Germline V lookup: CDR1 SGHRS, CDR2 YFSETQ.

The J gene is TRBJ2-7, the V gene TRBV4-2, with TRBD2 matching 7 bases. J lost 7 bases, V lost 3 bases, and 3 bases had no gene match. The CDR3 extends over 12 amino acids. Germline V gene sequence: CDR1 LGHNA, CDR2 YNFKEQ. DNA for the CDR3: TGTGCCAGCAGCCACCCAGCGGGGGAGCAGTACTTC. Translating gives CASSHPAGEQYF.

The V gene is TRBV7-9, the J gene TRBJ2-2, with a weak D call TRBD2 (5 bases). The CDR3 length is 15 residues. CDR1 and CDR2 from the germline V gene are SEHNR and FQNEAQ (reference sequence). V gave up 2 bases and J gave up 5 bases, with 12 bases separating them. CDR3 coding DNA: TGTGCCAGCAGCTTAAGGACTCTGGGTACCGGGGAGCTGTTTTTT. Translated: CASSLRTLGTGELFF.

This clonotype turned up a few times. This sequence joins TRBV12-3 or TRBV12-4 and TRBJ2-1; D not resolved. The CDR3 contains 12 residues. Between the trimmed V and J ends, which lost 7 bases and 2 bases, there was a span of 6 bases. As DNA, the CDR3 is TGTGCCAGCACCCCCACCTACAATGAGCAGTTCTTC. It translates to CASTPTYNEQFF.

This clonotype was counted only a few times. The chain is built from TRBV6-1 and TRBJ2-2, with D perhaps TRBD1 or TRBD2 (7 bases each). Trimming stripped 3 bases from V and 4 bases from J, with 21 bases between. From germline, CDR1 is MNHNS and CDR2 SASEGT. CDR3 size: 18 residues. The DNA for the CDR3 is TGTGCCAGCAGTGAGCTTTGGGAGGGGGCTTCTATCACCGGGGAGCTGTTTTTT. This translates into CASSELWEGASITGELFF.

This clonotype was seen ten or more times. V gene TRBV20-1 combines with J gene TRBJ2-3; TRBD2 matches 8 bases. Germline V gene data show CDR1 as DFQATT and CDR2 as SNEGSKA (reference sequence). The junction had 9 bases not matched to a gene; V was cut back by 6 bases and J by 10 bases. This CDR3 comprises 12 residues. The CDR3 region has the DNA TGCAGTGCCCCCTGGCGGGGGGAGGCGCAGTATTTT. It specifies CSAPWRGEAQYF.

This clonotype occurred a few times. This chain links TRBV20-1 with TRBJ1-1; D remains ambiguous. Germline lookup yields CDR1 DFQATT and CDR2 SNEGSKA (reference sequence). The CDR3 has 14 amino acids. V was pared by 0 bases and J by 4 bases, with 12 bases between. Here the CDR3 DNA reads TGCAGTGCTAGAGATGGCCGGTGGGGCACTGAAGCTTTCTTT. Its translation is CSARDGRWGTEAFF.

This clonotype was detected a few times. The chain joins TRBV20-1 to TRBJ2-6; D tentatively reads TRBD1 or TRBD2 (5 bases each). This CDR3 spans 17 amino acids. Trimming stripped 0 bases from V and 0 bases from J, with 12 bases between. CDR1 is DFQATT, CDR2 SNEGSKA, per germline (reference sequence). The chain's CDR3 is CSARDNRGSSGANVLTF. CDR3 DNA sequence: TGCAGTGCTAGAGATAACCGGGGCAGCTCTGGGGCCAACGTCCTGACTTTC.

There are a few counts of this clonotype. The chain carries TRBV6-1 and TRBJ2-1; 8 positions agree with TRBD2. V trimming: 7 bases; J trimming: 8 bases; junction bases outside the gene matches: 10. Germline assignment: CDR1 MNHNS and CDR2 SASEGT. This CDR3 is built from 14 residues. This CDR3 is CASTRSGGVYEQFF. CDR3 coding DNA: TGTGCCAGCACCAGATCCGGGGGGGTATATGAGCAGTTCTTC.

This clonotype was observed a few times. The chain recombines TRBV12-3 or TRBV12-4 with TRBJ2-6; 9 bases map to TRBD1. The CDR3 runs to 15 residues. The J segment lost 4 bases and the V segment lost 7 bases, leaving 5 bases of the junction unmatched. The CDR3 nucleotides are TGTGCCAGCAACTTACAGGGGGCGGGGGCCAACGTCCTGACTTTC. Protein: CASNLQGAGANVLTF.

The V and J genes are TRBV24-1 and TRBJ2-1; D is uncertain. Trimming left V 1 base short and J 12 bases short, with 9 bases between. In germline, CDR1 is KGHDR, CDR2 SFDVKD. The CDR3 loop spans 12 amino acids. This CDR3 is CATSDLGYRQFF. The CDR3 coding sequence is TGTGCCACCAGTGATTTAGGATATCGGCAGTTCTTC.

In this sample, this clonotype turned up a few times. The chain is built from TRBV6-2 or TRBV6-3 and TRBJ2-1, with D possibly matching TRBD2 (6 bases). The germline gives CDR1 MNHEY, CDR2 SVGEGT. This CDR3 is built from 14 residues. V lost 6 bases, J lost 9 bases, and 18 bases lay in between. CDR3 in amino acids: CASSTGTSGGEQFF. CDR3 nucleotide sequence: TGTGCCAGCAGCACGGGGACTTCCGGTGGTGAGCAGTTCTTC.

The sample holds one count of this clonotype. The chain links TRBV20-1 to TRBJ2-3; D perhaps matches TRBD1 (7 bases). The CDR3 is 14 amino acids. V was pared by 1 base and J by 8 bases, with 16 bases between. Looked up from germline, CDR1 is DFQATT and CDR2 is SNEGSKA (reference sequence). The CDR3, as DNA: TGCAGTGCTAGAGGGGCCAGGGGGGCTGTTACGCAGTATTTT. Translation gives CSARGARGAVTQYF.

This clonotype has more than one count but fewer than ten. The gene calls are TRBV6-5 and TRBJ2-7, with 7 bases fitting TRBD1. The CDR3 length is 13 residues. Germline lookup yields CDR1 MNHEY and CDR2 SVGAGI. V dropped 2 bases and J dropped 4; count of bases not matched to a gene: 2. The CDR3: CASSYRDRYEQYF. The CDR3 DNA is TGTGCCAGCAGTTACAGGGACAGATACGAGCAGTACTTC.

The table lists this clonotype with a few counts. In nucleotides, the CDR3 is TGTGCCAGCAGCTTAGCGCCGGGGAACTATGGCTACACCTTC. It specifies CASSLAPGNYGYTF. The V gene is TRBV11-1, the J gene TRBJ1-2; no firm D call. Germline CDR1 reads SGHAT; CDR2 reads FQDESV (reference sequence). CDR3 length: 14 amino acids. V dropped 0 bases and J dropped 2 bases, with 7 bases sitting between them.

This clonotype has just a few counts. This chain uses TRBV20-1 with TRBJ2-3; no reliable D call. The CDR3 loop spans 12 amino acids. The germline V gene has CDR1 DFQATT and CDR2 SNEGSKA (reference sequence). The V end lost 6 bases, the J end lost 3 bases, and 10 bases lay between the germline ends. Here the CDR3 reads CSAHLPTDTQYF. In DNA, the CDR3 is TGCAGTGCCCACTTGCCTACAGATACGCAGTATTTT.

As DNA, the CDR3 is TGTGCCAGCAGCGACGGGACAGCAAATCAGCCCCAGCATTTT. Translation: CASSDGTANQPQHF. The rearrangement joins TRBV5-6 to TRBJ1-5, with 7 bases that match TRBD1. The V gene end was trimmed by 4 bases and the J gene end by 4 bases; junction bases not matched to a gene: 5. Germline V gene data show CDR1 as SGHDT and CDR2 as YYEEEE. The CDR3 consists of 14 residues.

Only a few counts were recorded for this clonotype. CDR3 sequence: CSARGTYSYNEQFF. Written as DNA, the CDR3 is TGCAGTGCTAGAGGGACTTACTCCTACAATGAGCAGTTCTTC. V usage is TRBV20-1 and J usage is TRBJ2-1; tentative D call: TRBD2 (5 bases). This CDR3 is 14 amino acids long. Germline V lookup: CDR1 DFQATT, CDR2 SNEGSKA (reference sequence). V lost 1 base and J lost 0, with 7 bases in between.

This clonotype showed up just once. This chain links TRBV3-1 with TRBJ2-2, with 8 bases lining up with TRBD2. J gave up 0 bases and V 4 bases, and 4 bases lay outside the gene matches. There are 16 residues in the CDR3. The V gene's germline CDR1 is LGHDT and CDR2 YNNKEL (reference sequence). CDR3 loop: CASSRPSGPNTGELFF. In DNA form, the CDR3 reads TGTGCCAGCAGCCGTCCTAGCGGGCCGAACACCGGGGAGCTGTTTTTT.

The table lists this clonotype with a few counts. V and J are TRBV12-3 or TRBV12-4 and TRBJ2-7; TRBD1 matches at 7 bases. Losses at the gene ends were 6 bases for V and 6 bases for J; bases not matched to a gene: 5. The CDR3 is 12 residues long. The CDR3 DNA sequence: TGTGCCAGCAGCCGAGACAGGGTCGAGCAGTACTTC. It is translated as CASSRDRVEQYF.

This clonotype has a handful of counts. CDR3 sequence (DNA): TGTGCCAGCAGCTTTCGCCATTCCATAAAGGTCGATAATCAGTACTTC. Protein product: CASSFRHSIKVDNQYF. The chain employs TRBV7-9 and TRBJ2-4, with D uncertain. The CDR3 length is 16 residues. V shed 3 bases and J shed 12 bases, with 24 bases lying between them. Per germline, CDR1 SEHNR and CDR2 FQNEAQ (reference sequence).

J is TRBJ2-1 and V is TRBV30; D might be TRBD2 (5 bases). Trimming took off 1 base at V and 7 bases at J, with 8 bases between the two ends. Germline loops: CDR1 GTSNPN, CDR2 SVGIG (reference sequence). CDR3 length equals 12 residues. The DNA of the CDR3 is TGTGCCTGGAGTGGGACTCAAAATGAGCAGTTCTTC. This translates into CAWSGTQNEQFF.

The chain carries TRBV7-2 and TRBJ2-7; perhaps TRBD2 as D (6 bases). CDR1 is SGHTA and CDR2 is FQGNSA in the germline V gene. The CDR3 consists of 19 residues. Trimming shortened V by 5 bases and J by 2 bases, and 28 bases separated the two germline ends. CDR3: CASSSPKRAGSGRPYEQYF. The DNA of the CDR3 is TGTGCCAGCAGCAGCCCTAAGCGGGCCGGGTCGGGGAGGCCCTACGAGCAGTACTTC. Together with reference TRBV7-2 and TRBJ2-7, the CDR3 gives the full variable domain: GAGVSQSPSNKVTEKGKDVELRCDPISGHTALYWYRQSLGQGLEFLIYFQGNSAPDKSGLPSDRFSAERTGGSVSTLTIQRTQQEDSAVYLCASSSPKRAGSGRPYEQYFGPGTRLTVT.